The rows below give T cell receptor beta chains drawn from one sample of a study of human T cells and chemical hapten exposure. TCRdb re-called the RACE reads with MiXCR, one entry per CDR3 protein. The table has 95,000 to 150,000 distinct CDR3 sequences, about 11% seen once. The source was whole blood, collected in connection with sensitization to the hapten diphenylcyclopropenone (DPC). The receptors were gathered from a woman aged 45 to 65 with alopecia areata. Some clones in this sample may be carry-over from other donors' samples. Both conserved end residues are part of each CDR3. The D gene is left open where the match is weak. Clone sizes are given selectively: once, few, many, or a class where the clone is expanded.

v_call	clone_size	d_call	j_call	cdr3_aa	cdr3_nt
TRBV9	few	TRBD2	TRBJ2-1	CASSVELARGEQFF	TGTGCCAGCAGCGTAGAACTAGCGCGAGGAGAGCAGTTCTTC
TRBV20-1	few	-	TRBJ2-5	CSAKFFGETQYF	TGCAGTGCTAAGTTTTTTGGGGAGACCCAGTACTTC
TRBV4-2	few	TRBD2	TRBJ2-3	CASSQATSGRLVPDEAQYF	TGTGCCAGCAGCCAAGCGACTAGCGGGAGGCTCGTCCCTGACGAGGCGCAGTATTTT
TRBV29-1	many	-	TRBJ1-2	CSAVVYYGYTF	TGCAGCGCTGTGGTCTATTATGGCTACACCTTC
TRBV5-6	few	-	TRBJ2-7	CASSWPEQYF	TGTGCCAGCAGCTGGCCCGAGCAGTACTTC
TRBV6-5	-	TRBD1	TRBJ2-5	CASSYLTGGEETQYF	TGTGCCAGCAGTTACCTGACAGGGGGGGAAGAGACCCAGTACTTC
TRBV10-3	many	TRBD2	TRBJ2-3	CAISEVRLAGTDTQYF	TGTGCCATCAGTGAGGTACGACTAGCGGGCACAGATACGCAGTATTTT
TRBV12-3/TRBV12-4	few	-	TRBJ1-2	CASSPTPTHGYTF	TGTGCCAGCAGTCCGACTCCCACCCACGGCTACACCTTC
TRBV18	-	-	TRBJ1-1	CASSPLRDLNTEAFF	TGTGCCAGCTCACCACTTAGGGACCTGAACACTGAAGCTTTCTTT
TRBV6-6	-	-	TRBJ1-5	CASRFRDGNQPQHF	TGTGCCAGCAGATTCCGGGACGGCAATCAGCCCCAGCATTTT
TRBV12-3/TRBV12-4	-	TRBD1	TRBJ1-6	CASSPRQGIGSPLHF	TGTGCCAGCAGTCCCCGACAGGGTATTGGTTCACCCCTCCACTTT
TRBV30	-	-	TRBJ1-2	CAWSVITVGGYTF	TGTGCCTGGAGTGTGATAACCGTCGGGGGCTACACCTTC
TRBV7-9	few	TRBD1	TRBJ1-5	CASTDDRGQPQHF	TGTGCCAGCACCGACGACAGGGGACAGCCCCAGCATTTT
TRBV7-2	-	-	TRBJ1-2	CASSLALTGGHSNYGYTF	TGTGCCAGCAGCTTAGCGCTAACCGGGGGCCATTCTAACTATGGCTACACCTTC
TRBV20-1	-	-	TRBJ1-5	CSASLGGSNQPQHF	TGCAGTGCTAGTCTGGGGGGAAGCAATCAGCCCCAGCATTTT
TRBV5-1	few	-	TRBJ2-7	CASSFSFVQGGTYEQYF	TGCGCCAGCAGCTTCAGTTTTGTCCAGGGGGGAACCTACGAGCAGTACTTC
TRBV7-9	many	-	TRBJ1-1	CASSFLVYTEAFF	TGTGCCAGCAGCTTCCTGGTGTACACTGAAGCTTTCTTT
TRBV20-1	many	-	TRBJ2-1	CSASGPGEGSEQFF	TGCAGTGCTAGCGGTCCGGGAGAAGGTAGTGAGCAGTTCTTC
TRBV12-3/TRBV12-4	-	TRBD1	TRBJ1-2	CASSLGQGAGYTF	TGTGCCAGTAGTTTAGGACAGGGGGCAGGCTACACCTTC
TRBV7-2	-	-	TRBJ2-2	CASSLEVAGELFF	TGTGCCAGCAGCTTAGAGGTGGCCGGGGAGCTGTTTTTT
TRBV2	few	-	TRBJ2-3	CASSEVGGVGTDTQYF	TGTGCCAGCAGTGAAGTGGGCGGGGTAGGAACAGATACGCAGTATTTT
TRBV13	few	-	TRBJ1-3	CASSLGSTGNTIYF	TGTGCCAGCAGCTTAGGCAGCACTGGAAACACCATATATTTT
TRBV29-1	few	-	TRBJ2-7	CSVVNTYEQYF	TGCAGCGTTGTAAATACCTACGAGCAGTACTTC
TRBV14	few	-	TRBJ1-3	CASSQPGRGNTIYF	TGTGCCAGCAGCCAACCCGGCAGGGGAAACACCATATATTTT
TRBV6-6	-	-	TRBJ1-1	CASKQGHTEAFF	TGTGCCAGTAAACAGGGTCACACTGAAGCTTTCTTT
TRBV5-1	few	-	TRBJ1-5	CASSPYSAPNQPQHF	TGCGCCAGCAGCCCCTACAGCGCCCCTAATCAGCCCCAGCATTTT
TRBV6-1	few	-	TRBJ2-2	CASSEGGAAGELFF	TGTGCCAGCAGTGAGGGGGGGGCGGCCGGGGAGCTGTTTTTT
TRBV7-2	few	-	TRBJ2-6	CASSPRGGPSGANVLTF	TGTGCCAGCAGCCCGCGAGGGGGACCCTCTGGGGCCAACGTCCTGACTTTC
TRBV29-1	many	TRBD1	TRBJ2-1	CSVLDRGYYNEQFF	TGCAGCGTCCTTGACAGGGGGTACTACAATGAGCAGTTCTTC
TRBV27	many	TRBD2	TRBJ2-1	CASSFVLAGESEQFF	TGTGCCAGCAGTTTCGTACTAGCGGGAGAAAGTGAGCAGTTCTTC
TRBV13	-	-	TRBJ2-1	CASSLGQGRSDEQFF	TGTGCCAGCAGCTTGGGCCAGGGGAGGTCAGATGAGCAGTTCTTC
TRBV13	-	-	TRBJ1-4	CASSPAGANEKLFF	TGTGCCAGCAGCCCAGCCGGGGCTAATGAAAAACTGTTTTTT
TRBV28	many	-	TRBJ1-5	CASSWRTAPYSNQPQHF	TGTGCCAGCAGTTGGAGAACCGCCCCATATAGCAATCAGCCCCAGCATTTT
TRBV30	few	TRBD2	TRBJ2-1	CARLAGVGEQFF	TGTGCCCGACTAGCGGGAGTAGGCGAGCAGTTCTTC
TRBV9	few	-	TRBJ1-3	CASSEDTNSGNTIYF	TGTGCCAGCAGCGAGGACACGAACTCTGGAAACACCATATATTTT
TRBV15	few	TRBD1	TRBJ1-1	CATSQDRASAFF	TGTGCCACCAGCCAGGACAGGGCTTCTGCTTTCTTT
TRBV7-2	-	-	TRBJ1-4	CASSPWTVEGEKLFF	TGTGCCAGCAGCCCCTGGACTGTCGAGGGTGAAAAACTGTTTTTT
TRBV29-1	many	TRBD1	TRBJ1-5	CSVDLTGDGQPQHF	TGCAGCGTTGATTTGACAGGGGATGGTCAGCCCCAGCATTTT
TRBV14	few	-	TRBJ1-2	CASSPGGEFGGYTF	TGTGCCAGCAGCCCCGGCGGGGAGTTCGGGGGCTACACCTTC
TRBV5-6	-	-	TRBJ1-4	CASSFVETREKLFF	TGTGCCAGCAGCTTTGTGGAGACGCGGGAAAAACTGTTTTTT
TRBV6-2/TRBV6-3	many	TRBD2	TRBJ2-1	CASSYERGGSSPREQFF	TGTGCCAGCAGTTACGAGAGGGGCGGGAGTTCCCCCCGGGAGCAGTTCTTC
TRBV20-1	few	TRBD1	TRBJ1-2	CSAASNRGRGYGYTF	TGCAGTGCCGCCAGCAACAGGGGCCGCGGCTATGGCTACACCTTC
TRBV6-5	many	-	TRBJ1-2	CASSYSEQGWEGYTF	TGTGCCAGCAGTTACTCCGAACAGGGTTGGGAGGGCTACACCTTC
TRBV7-2	-	TRBD2	TRBJ2-5	CASSLAPLLAGGPGEETQYF	TGTGCCAGCAGCTTAGCCCCCCTACTAGCGGGAGGGCCGGGAGAAGAGACCCAGTACTTC
TRBV20-1	few	-	TRBJ2-7	CSARNHGGTDSYEQYF	TGCAGTGCTAGAAACCACGGGGGGACAGATAGCTACGAGCAGTACTTC
TRBV7-9	many	TRBD1	TRBJ2-1	CASSPRDRDEQFF	TGTGCCAGCAGCCCCCGGGACAGGGATGAGCAGTTCTTC
TRBV7-2	-	-	TRBJ1-6	CASSFSGSYNSPLHF	TGTGCCAGCAGCTTTAGTGGAAGCTATAATTCACCCCTCCACTTT
TRBV6-6	few	TRBD1	TRBJ1-2	CARSGTGASRDEPTF	TGTGCCAGATCTGGGACAGGGGCTTCCCGGGATGAGCCCACCTTC
TRBV5-1	many	-	TRBJ2-7	CASSFGNYEQYF	TGCGCCAGCAGCTTCGGCAACTACGAGCAGTACTTC
TRBV5-4	-	-	TRBJ1-1	CASSLVQKTEAFF	TGTGCCAGCAGCTTGGTACAGAAGACTGAAGCTTTCTTT
TRBV27	few	-	TRBJ2-5	CASSFDRNQETQYF	TGTGCCAGCAGTTTCGACAGGAACCAAGAGACCCAGTACTTC
TRBV6-2/TRBV6-3	few	TRBD1	TRBJ2-3	CASRFDRGTDTQYF	TGTGCCAGCAGATTCGACAGGGGGACAGATACGCAGTATTTT
TRBV6-6	few	-	TRBJ2-5	CASSYHPGRQETQYF	TGTGCCAGCAGTTACCACCCGGGGCGTCAAGAGACCCAGTACTTC
TRBV5-5	-	TRBD2	TRBJ2-3	CASSPWTSGRTDTQYF	TGTGCCAGCAGCCCGTGGACTAGCGGCCGCACAGATACGCAGTATTTT
TRBV14	-	TRBD1	TRBJ1-1	CASSRLGQGGTEAFF	TGTGCCAGCAGCCGCCTGGGACAGGGGGGGACTGAAGCTTTCTTT